This TCR beta chain was identified in a study of identical twins. Germline V gives CDR1 KGHDR, CDR2 SFDVKD. CDR3 length: 16 residues. Trimming shortened V by 0 bases and J by 3 bases, and 13 bases separated the two germline ends. TCRdb reprocessed the 5' RACE reads via MiXCR and lists one record per CDR3 protein. This table holds 500,000 to 600,000 distinct CDR3 sequences, around 20% found once. These data were also filed under a second study, of T cells expressing NK-cell markers.

Sequencing input: CD4+ T cells sorted from blood. The TCR sequence derives from a woman younger than 30 in good health. This rearrangement joins TRBV24-1 to TRBJ1-1; D remains ambiguous. CDR3 nucleotides: TGTGCCACCAGTGATTTGATTCCGGGAAGGGACACTGAAGCTTTCTTT. It specifies CATSDLIPGRDTEAFF.